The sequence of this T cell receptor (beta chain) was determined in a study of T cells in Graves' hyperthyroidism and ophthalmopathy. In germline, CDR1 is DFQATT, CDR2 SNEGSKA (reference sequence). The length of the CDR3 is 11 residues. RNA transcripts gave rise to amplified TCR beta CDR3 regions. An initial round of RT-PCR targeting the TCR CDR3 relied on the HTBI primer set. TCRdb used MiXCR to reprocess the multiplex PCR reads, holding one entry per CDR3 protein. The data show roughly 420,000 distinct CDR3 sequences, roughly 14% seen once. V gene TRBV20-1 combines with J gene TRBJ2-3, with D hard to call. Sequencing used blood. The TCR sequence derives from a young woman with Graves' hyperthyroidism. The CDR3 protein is CGLRSTDTQYF. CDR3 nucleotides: TGCGGATTGAGGAGCACAGATACGCAGTATTTT.